This T cell receptor beta chain came from a study of blood T cell repertoires in COVID-19. The CDR3 length is 12 residues. V gave up 4 bases and J gave up 5 bases, with 8 bases separating them. Germline CDR1 and CDR2: LGHDT and YNNKEL (reference sequence). The data were produced by immunoSEQ multiplex PCR, yet TCRdb's version contains in-frame clones alone and is incomplete. The sample lists about 140,000 clones; just over 85% were seen once. This receptor was obtained from a woman aged 55 to 70 with acute or convalescent COVID-19. The sequenced sample was peripheral blood. The rearrangement uses TRBV3-1 (or the pseudogene TRBV3-2) and TRBJ1-2; D is uncertain. CDR3 in DNA: TGTGCCAGCAGCCGCGGGGAATATGGCTACACCTTC. This translates into CASSRGEYGYTF.